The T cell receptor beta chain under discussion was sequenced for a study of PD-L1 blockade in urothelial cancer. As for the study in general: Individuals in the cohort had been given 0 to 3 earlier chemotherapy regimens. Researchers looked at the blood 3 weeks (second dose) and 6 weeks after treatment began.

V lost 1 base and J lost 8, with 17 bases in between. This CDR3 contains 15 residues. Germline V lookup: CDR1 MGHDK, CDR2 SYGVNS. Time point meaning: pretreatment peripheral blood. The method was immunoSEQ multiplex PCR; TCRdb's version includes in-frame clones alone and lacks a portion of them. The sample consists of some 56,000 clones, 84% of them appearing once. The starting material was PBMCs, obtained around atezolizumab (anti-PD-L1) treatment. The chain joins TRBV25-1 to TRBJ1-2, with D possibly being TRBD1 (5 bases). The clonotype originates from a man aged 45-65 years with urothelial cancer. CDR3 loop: CASSESIGASWGYTF. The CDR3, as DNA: TGTGCCAGCAGTGAATCGATAGGGGCCTCCTGGGGCTACACCTTC.